What follows are 11 T cell receptor beta chains derived from one specimen sequenced in a study of immune cell composition in non-small cell lung cancer. Normal lung was sampled as far from the tumour as possible, at least 3 cm. The protocol was immunoSEQ multiplex PCR, while the TCRdb copy is restricted to in-frame clones and leaves out a portion. The sample contains about 770 clones, around 72% of which appear only once. What was sequenced was non-adjacent lung tissue. These receptors were obtained from a human donor with non-small cell lung cancer.

Note on this clone: The CDR3 does not close with the conserved phenylalanine or tryptophan, likely indicating a read error. V usage is TRBV25-1 and J usage is TRBJ1-3; tentative D call: TRBD1 (5 bases). Trimming cost V 7 bases and J 0 bases, with 10 bases left between them. The CDR3 runs to 14 residues. The V gene's germline CDR1 is MGHDK and CDR2 SYGVNS. The CDR3 loop is CASTGPNSGNTIYV. The CDR3 DNA reads as TGTGCCAGCACAGGGCCTAACTCTGGAAACACCATATATGTT.

This clone was detected only a few times. The chain has TRBV2 and TRBJ1-6, with 7 nucleotides matching TRBD1. Trimming cost V 8 bases and J 6 bases; bases outside gene matches: 10. The CDR3 has 15 residues. Germline CDR1 and CDR2: SNHLY and FYNNEI. The CDR3 DNA follows: TGTGCCAGCTCCTCCCTGACAGGGCCTAATTCACCCCTCCACTTT. Translating it yields CASSSLTGPNSPLHF.

The chain is built from TRBV7-8 and TRBJ1-5; D is unclear. Germline values: CDR1 SGHVS, CDR2 FQNEAQ. Trimming cost V 0 bases and J 6 bases, with 9 bases left between them. CDR3 length equals 14 residues. For the CDR3, the DNA is TGTGCCAGCAGCTTAGCGCGTTTGGGTCAGCCCCAGCATTTT. Its protein product is CASSLARLGQPQHF.

The chain has TRBV25-1 and TRBJ1-3, with TRBD1 as a possible D gene (5 bases). Germline-derived CDR1 and CDR2 are MGHDK and SYGVNS. The V and J ends lost 7 bases and 0 bases respectively, with 10 bases between them. This CDR3 contains 14 residues. Here the CDR3 reads CASTGPNSGNTIYF. For the CDR3, the DNA is TGTGCCAGCACAGGGCCTAACTCTGGAAACACCATATATTTT.

This clone was picked up one time. The CDR3 is CASRLGAGGSYEQYF. CDR3 in DNA: TGTGCCAGCCGGCTGGGGGCAGGGGGCTCCTACGAGCAGTACTTC. The rearrangement uses TRBV27 and TRBJ2-7; TRBD1 agrees at 7 bases. This CDR3 is built from 15 residues. In germline, CDR1 is MNHEY, CDR2 SMNVEV (reference sequence). Trimming took 8 bases from V and 0 from J; bases not matched to a gene: 10.

This clone has just a few counts. The chain has TRBV6-4 and TRBJ2-3, with TRBD1 matching over 10 bases. The CDR3 contains 18 residues. CDR1 is MRHNA and CDR2 is SNTAGT in the germline V gene. V trimming: 9 bases; J trimming: 0 bases; junction bases outside the gene matches: 15. DNA for the CDR3: TGTGCCAGTAGGGACAGGGGACACATGCTACCCAGCACAGATACGCAGTATTTT. Encoded protein: CASRDRGHMLPSTDTQYF.

This clone was seen a few times. This chain uses TRBV11-1 with TRBJ2-3; no reliable D call. CDR3 length: 13 amino acids. Germline loops: CDR1 SGHAT, CDR2 FQDESV (reference sequence). The V end lost 1 base, the J end lost 3 bases, and 5 bases lay between the germline ends. CDR3 in DNA: TGTGCCAGCAGCTTAGACAGTACAGATACGCAGTATTTT. Translating it yields CASSLDSTDTQYF.

The chain combines TRBV28 with TRBJ1-2; 9 bases agree with TRBD1. Trimming cost V 7 bases and J 7 bases; bases outside gene matches: 13. Per germline, CDR1 MDHEN and CDR2 SYDVKM. The CDR3 runs 15 residues. CDR3 sequence reads: CASTLGDRVSRGYTF. DNA of the CDR3: TGTGCCAGCACCTTAGGGGACAGGGTTAGTCGTGGCTACACCTTC.

The chain joins TRBV4-1 to TRBJ2-5; no reliable D call. The germline V gene has CDR1 MGHRA and CDR2 YSYEKL. The CDR3 has 15 amino acids. V lost 2 bases to trimming and J lost 0 bases, with 10 bases between them. CDR3 region: CASSQSRQYQETQYF. In DNA form, the CDR3 reads TGCGCCAGCAGCCAATCTCGGCAGTACCAAGAGACCCAGTACTTC.

This chain connects TRBV19 to TRBJ1-5; D is uncertain. The V gene lost 3 bases and the J gene lost 0 bases, with 12 bases spanning the gap. CDR1 is LNHDA, CDR2 SQIVND, per germline (reference sequence). The CDR3 sequence is 16 residues long. Written as DNA, the CDR3 is TGTGCCAGTAGTATTCATGGCAGCAGTAGCAATCAGCCCCAGCATTTT. It translates to CASSIHGSSSNQPQHF.

This clone appeared once. The J gene is TRBJ1-2, the V gene TRBV11-2, with D possibly matching TRBD1 (6 bases). This CDR3 comprises 13 residues. Per germline, CDR1 SGHAT and CDR2 FQNNGV. Deletions cut 3 bases from V and 9 bases from J, with 14 bases between. The CDR3, as DNA: TGTGCCAGCAGCTTGAGCAATGACAGGAGCTACACCTTC. This sequence encodes CASSLSNDRSYTF.